This T cell receptor (beta chain) was recovered during a study of T cell repertoires in cytomegalovirus infection. Overall study context: CMV infection together with matching HLA type was indicated by public TCR beta signatures. Overall study results and limits: HLA-C-restricted CMV-specific TCR beta clonotypes were dominant in the ex vivo response.

This clonotype was seen only a few times. Its antigen is currently unknown. TCRdb re-derived calls from the reads in MiXCR, one entry per CDR3 protein. The sample lists about 130,000 distinct CDR3 sequences, almost 9% occurring once. The sequencing input was PBMCs. The receptor comes from a human donor in good health (CMV status not recorded). Some clones in this sample may be carry-over from other donors' samples.

CDR3 DNA: TGTGCCAGCTCACCACAACGGGCGGGCGAGTCAGGCTACACCTTC. Residues: CASSPQRAGESGYTF. The chain carries TRBV18 and TRBJ1-2; D gene uncertain. Germline-derived CDR1 and CDR2 are KGHSH and LQKENI. The CDR3 covers 15 residues. Trimming stripped 1 base from V and 8 bases from J, with 17 bases between.